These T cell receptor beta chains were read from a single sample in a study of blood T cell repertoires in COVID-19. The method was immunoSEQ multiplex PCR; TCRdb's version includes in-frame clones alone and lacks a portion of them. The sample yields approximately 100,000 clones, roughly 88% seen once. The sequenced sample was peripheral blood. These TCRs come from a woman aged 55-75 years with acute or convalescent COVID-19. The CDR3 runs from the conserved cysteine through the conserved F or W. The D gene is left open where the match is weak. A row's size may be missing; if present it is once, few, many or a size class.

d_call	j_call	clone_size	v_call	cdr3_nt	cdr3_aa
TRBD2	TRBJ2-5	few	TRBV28	TGTGCCAGCAGTTCCCCGGGACTAGCGGGAGGAGAGACCCAGTACTTC	CASSSPGLAGGETQYF
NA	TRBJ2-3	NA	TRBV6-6	TGTGCCAGCAGCCGCGGGCTGAGCACAGATACGCAGTATTTT	CASSRGLSTDTQYF
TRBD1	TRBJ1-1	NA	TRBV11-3	TGTGCCAGCAGCGGGGGACAGGGCACCACTGAAGCTTTCTTT	CASSGGQGTTEAFF
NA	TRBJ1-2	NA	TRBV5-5	TGTGCCAGCAGCTTGGAGTCCGGGTCCGTGGCTGGCTACACCTTC	CASSLESGSVAGYTF
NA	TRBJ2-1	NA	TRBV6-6	TGTGCCAGCAGTCGCGACAGCTACAATGAGCAGTTCTTC	CASSRDSYNEQFF
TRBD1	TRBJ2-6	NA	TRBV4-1	TGCGCCAGCAGCCCCAAGGGGGCCGGGGCCAACGTCCTGACTTTC	CASSPKGAGANVLTF
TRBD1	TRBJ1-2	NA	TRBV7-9	TGTGCCAGCAGCGCACAGGGGTTTGTGGGCTACACCTTC	CASSAQGFVGYTF
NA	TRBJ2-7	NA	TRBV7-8	TGTGCCAGCAGCTTAGACCAGGTCTTTACTTTC	CASSLDQVFTF
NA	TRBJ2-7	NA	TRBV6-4	TGTGCCAGCAGTGAGGAGGCCGGCACCTCCTACGAGCAGTACTTC	CASSEEAGTSYEQYF
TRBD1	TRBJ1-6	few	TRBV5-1	TGCGCCAGCAGCTTGGATGGACAGGGAACAGAACCCCTCCACTTT	CASSLDGQGTEPLHF
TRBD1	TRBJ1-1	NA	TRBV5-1	TGCGCCAGCAGCTTGGCCGGGACAGGGAGCTCTAGGAACACTGAAGCTTTCTTT	CASSLAGTGSSRNTEAFF
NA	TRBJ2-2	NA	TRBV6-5	TGTGCCAGCAGTTATACCCCGCAAGCGGCCGGGGAGCTGTTTTTT	CASSYTPQAAGELFF
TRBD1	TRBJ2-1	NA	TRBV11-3	TGTGCCAGCAGCAAGGACAGGCTTCATGAGCAGTTCTTC	CASSKDRLHEQFF
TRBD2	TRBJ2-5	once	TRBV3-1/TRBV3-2	TGTGCCAGCAGCCGGGCCCGAATCCCGGGACTAGCGACCCAAGAGACCCAGTACTTC	CASSRARIPGLATQETQYF
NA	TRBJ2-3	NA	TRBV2	TGTGCCAGCAGGGCCGGGATCACAGATACGCAGTATTTT	CASRAGITDTQYF
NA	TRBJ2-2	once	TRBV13	TGTGCCAGCAGCCGAGTCGGAGGCACCGGGGAGCTGTTTTTT	CASSRVGGTGELFF